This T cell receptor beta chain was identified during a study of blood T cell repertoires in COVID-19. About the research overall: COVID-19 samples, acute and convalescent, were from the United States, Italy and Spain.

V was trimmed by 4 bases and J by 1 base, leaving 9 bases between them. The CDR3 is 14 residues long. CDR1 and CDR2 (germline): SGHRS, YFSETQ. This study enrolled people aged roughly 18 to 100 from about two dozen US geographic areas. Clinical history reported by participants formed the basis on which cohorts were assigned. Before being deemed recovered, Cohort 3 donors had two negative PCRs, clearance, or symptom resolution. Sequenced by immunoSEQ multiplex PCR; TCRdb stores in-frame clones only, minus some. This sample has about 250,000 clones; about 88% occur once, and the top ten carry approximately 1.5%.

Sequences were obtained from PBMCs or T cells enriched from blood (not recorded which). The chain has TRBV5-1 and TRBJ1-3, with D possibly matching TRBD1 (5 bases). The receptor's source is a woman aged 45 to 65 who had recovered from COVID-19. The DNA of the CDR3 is TGCGCCAGCAGCCCAGGGAAATCTGGAAACACCATATATTTT. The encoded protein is CASSPGKSGNTIYF.